This T cell receptor beta chain was profiled in a study of T cell changes during pregnancy in multiple sclerosis. Germline assignment: CDR1 SGHTA and CDR2 FQGNSA. The CDR3 runs to 15 residues. Trimming at V came to 5 bases and at J to 8 bases, leaving 10 bases not matched to a gene. Profiling relied on immunoSEQ multiplex PCR, and the TCRdb table lists in-frame clones only, not all of them. The table lists 130,000 or so clones, around 95% of them singletons, with about 0.42% in the top ten. This receptor was taken from a female donor with multiple sclerosis, enrolled in a pregnancy study. J is TRBJ1-4 and V is TRBV7-2; 8 bases line up with TRBD1. The specimen comprised peripheral blood, sampled after pregnancy. CDR3 residues: CASSPGGTGREKLFF. The CDR3 coding sequence is TGTGCCAGCAGCCCCGGCGGGACAGGTCGAGAAAAACTGTTTTTT.